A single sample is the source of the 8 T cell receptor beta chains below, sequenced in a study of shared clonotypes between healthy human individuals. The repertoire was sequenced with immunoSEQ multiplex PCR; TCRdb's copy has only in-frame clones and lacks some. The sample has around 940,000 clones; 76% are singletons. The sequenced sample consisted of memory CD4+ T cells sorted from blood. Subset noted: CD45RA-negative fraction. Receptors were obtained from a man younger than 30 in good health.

CDR3 protein: CASSEDREYGYTF. The CDR3 nucleotides are TGTGCCAGCAGTGAAGATAGGGAATATGGCTACACCTTC. The chain uses TRBV2 and TRBJ1-2; the D is unclear. Per the germline V gene, CDR1 is SNHLY and CDR2 is FYNNEI. This CDR3 is built from 13 residues. Between the trimmed V and J ends, which lost 1 base and 5 bases, there was a span of 8 bases.

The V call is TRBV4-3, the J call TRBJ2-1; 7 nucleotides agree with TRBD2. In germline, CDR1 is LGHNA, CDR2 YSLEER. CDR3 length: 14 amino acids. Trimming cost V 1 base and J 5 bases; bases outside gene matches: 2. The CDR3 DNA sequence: TGCGCCAGCAGCCAAGTGGGGGGGAACAATGAGCAGTTCTTC. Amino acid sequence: CASSQVGGNNEQFF.

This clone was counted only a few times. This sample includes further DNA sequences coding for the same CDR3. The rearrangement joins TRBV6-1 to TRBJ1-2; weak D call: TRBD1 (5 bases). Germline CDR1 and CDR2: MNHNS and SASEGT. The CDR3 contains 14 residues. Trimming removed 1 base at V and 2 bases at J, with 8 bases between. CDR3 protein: CASSEGTSNYGYTF. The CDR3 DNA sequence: TGTGCCAGCAGTGAAGGGACATCAAACTATGGCTACACCTTC.

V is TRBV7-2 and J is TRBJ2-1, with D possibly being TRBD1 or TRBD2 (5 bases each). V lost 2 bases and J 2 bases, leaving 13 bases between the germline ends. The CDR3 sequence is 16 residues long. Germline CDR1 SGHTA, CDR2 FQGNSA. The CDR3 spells CASSLSGGIPYNEQFF. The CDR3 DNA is TGTGCCAGCAGCTTATCTGGGGGTATCCCCTACAATGAGCAGTTCTTC.

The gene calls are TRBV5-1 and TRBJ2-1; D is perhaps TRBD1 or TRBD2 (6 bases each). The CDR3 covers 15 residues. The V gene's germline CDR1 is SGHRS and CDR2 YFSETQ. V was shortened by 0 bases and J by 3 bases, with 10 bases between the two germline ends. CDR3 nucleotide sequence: TGCGCCAGCAGCTTGGAGGGGGAGGTCTACAATGAGCAGTTCTTC. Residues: CASSLEGEVYNEQFF.

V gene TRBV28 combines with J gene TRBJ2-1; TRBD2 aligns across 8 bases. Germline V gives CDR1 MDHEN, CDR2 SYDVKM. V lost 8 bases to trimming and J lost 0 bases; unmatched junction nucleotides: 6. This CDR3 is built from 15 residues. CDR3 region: CASFHGGASYNEQFF. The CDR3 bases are TGTGCCAGCTTTCACGGGGGGGCCTCCTACAATGAGCAGTTCTTC. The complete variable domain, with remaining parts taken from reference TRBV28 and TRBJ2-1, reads DVKVTQSSRYLVKRTGEKVFLECVQDMDHENMFWYRQDPGLGLRLIYFSYDVKMKEKGDIPEGYSVSREKKERFSLILESASTNQTSMYLCASFHGGASYNEQFFGPGTRLTVL.

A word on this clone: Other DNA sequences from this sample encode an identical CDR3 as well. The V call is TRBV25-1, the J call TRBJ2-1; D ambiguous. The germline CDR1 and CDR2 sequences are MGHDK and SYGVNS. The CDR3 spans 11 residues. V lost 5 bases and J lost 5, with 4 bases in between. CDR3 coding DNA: TGTGCCAGCAGTTTCAACAATGAGCAGTTCTTC. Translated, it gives CASSFNNEQFF.

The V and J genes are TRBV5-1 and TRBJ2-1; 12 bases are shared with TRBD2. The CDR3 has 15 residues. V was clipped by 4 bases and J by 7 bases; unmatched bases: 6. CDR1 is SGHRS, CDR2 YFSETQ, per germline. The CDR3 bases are TGCGCCAGCAGCCTAGCGGGAGGGCGGGTAAATGAGCAGTTCTTC. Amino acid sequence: CASSLAGGRVNEQFF.